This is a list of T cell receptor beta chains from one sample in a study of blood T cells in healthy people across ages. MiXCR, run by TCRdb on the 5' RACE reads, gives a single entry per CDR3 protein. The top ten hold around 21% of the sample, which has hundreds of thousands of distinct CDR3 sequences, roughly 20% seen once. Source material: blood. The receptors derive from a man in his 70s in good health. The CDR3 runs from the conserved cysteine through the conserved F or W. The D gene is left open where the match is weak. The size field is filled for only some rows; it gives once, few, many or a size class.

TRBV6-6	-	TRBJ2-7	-	TGTGCCACCGCGCGCCGGGACAACTCCTACGAGCAGTACTTC	CATARRDNSYEQYF
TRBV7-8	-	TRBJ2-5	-	TGTGCTTCGTTGGGGGGCGGGGAGACCCAGTACTTC	CASLGGGETQYF
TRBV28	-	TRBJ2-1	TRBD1	TGTGCCAGCAGCCGAGAACTGCCGGGACAGGGTAACAATGAGCAGTTCTTC	CASSRELPGQGNNEQFF
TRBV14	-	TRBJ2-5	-	TGTGCCAGCAGCCAAGGAGTAGTAGGCGGGGAGACCCAGTACTTC	CASSQGVVGGETQYF
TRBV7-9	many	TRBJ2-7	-	TGTGCCAGCAAGACAGACAGCTACTACGAGCAGTACTTC	CASKTDSYYEQYF
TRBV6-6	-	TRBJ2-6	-	TGTGCCAGCAGAGAAAGATCTGGGGCCAACGTCCTGACTTTC	CASRERSGANVLTF
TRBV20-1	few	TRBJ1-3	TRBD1	TGCAGTGCTAGCCGGGACAGGGACTCTGGAAACACCATATATTTT	CSASRDRDSGNTIYF
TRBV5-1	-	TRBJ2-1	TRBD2	TGCGCCAGCAGCTCCCATAGCGGGGCCTCCTACAATGGGCAGTTCTTC	CASSSHSGASYNGQFF
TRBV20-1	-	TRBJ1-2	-	TGCAGTGCTAGGCGCGGGGATGGAAGGGGCTACACCTTC	CSARRGDGRGYTF
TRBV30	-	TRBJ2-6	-	TGTGCCTGGAGGGTGGCCAAGTCTGGGGCCAACGTCCTGACTTTC	CAWRVAKSGANVLTF
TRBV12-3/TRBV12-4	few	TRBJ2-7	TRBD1	TGTGCCAGCAGCTATAACAGGGGGCATCACGAGCAGTACTTC	CASSYNRGHHEQYF
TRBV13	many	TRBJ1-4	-	TGTGCCAGCAGCTTAGAAACAGACGGGGAAAAACTGTTTTTT	CASSLETDGEKLFF
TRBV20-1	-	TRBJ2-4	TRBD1	TGCAGTGCAAATACAGGGGGCGAATGGGAAAACATTCAGTACTTC	CSANTGGEWENIQYF
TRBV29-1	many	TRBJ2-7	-	TGCAGCGTTGGACAGACATACGAGCAGTACTTC	CSVGQTYEQYF
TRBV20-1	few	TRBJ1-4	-	TGCAGTGCTGGAGATTGGGGGGTCGGTAATGAAAAACTGTTTTTT	CSAGDWGVGNEKLFF
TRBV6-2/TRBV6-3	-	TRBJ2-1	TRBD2	TGTGCCAGCAGGGACGGGACTAGCGGACACAATGAGCAGTTCTTC	CASRDGTSGHNEQFF
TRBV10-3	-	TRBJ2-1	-	TGTGCCATCAGTGGAGCAGGGCACAATGAGCAGTTCTTC	CAISGAGHNEQFF
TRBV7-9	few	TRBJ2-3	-	TGTGCCAGCAGCGCCTTGGGAGGCACAGATACGCAGTATTTT	CASSALGGTDTQYF
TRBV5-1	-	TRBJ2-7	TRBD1	TGCGCCAGCAGCTCAAGACAGGGAGCCTTCGAGCAGTACTTC	CASSSRQGAFEQYF
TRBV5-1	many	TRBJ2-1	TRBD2	TGCGCCAGCAGCTTGGCTAGCGGGTCCTACAATGAGCAGTTCTTC	CASSLASGSYNEQFF
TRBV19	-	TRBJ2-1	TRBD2	TGTGCCAGTAGTTCGACCGGGACTACCAATGAGCAGTTCTTC	CASSSTGTTNEQFF
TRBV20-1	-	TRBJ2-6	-	TGCAGTGCTAATCGAGTACCTGGGGCCAACGTCCTGACTTTC	CSANRVPGANVLTF
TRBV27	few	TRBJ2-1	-	TGTGCCAGCGCATGGAGGGGTTACAATGAGCAGTTCTTC	CASAWRGYNEQFF
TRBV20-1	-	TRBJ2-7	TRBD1	TGCAGTGCACAAGGGACAGGGAAACTCCACGAGCAGTACTTC	CSAQGTGKLHEQYF
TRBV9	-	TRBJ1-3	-	TGTGCCAGCAGCGTAGACCCAGACGGAAACACCATATATTTT	CASSVDPDGNTIYF
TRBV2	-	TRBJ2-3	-	TGTGCCAGCACCGCCGGTCGGGGAAACACAGATACGCAGTATTTT	CASTAGRGNTDTQYF
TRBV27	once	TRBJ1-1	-	TGTGCCAGCAGCTTAATCCAGAACCTAGGGACTGAAGCTTTCTTT	CASSLIQNLGTEAFF
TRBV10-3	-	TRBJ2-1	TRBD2	TGTGCCATCAGTGAGTCTGCGGGAGGGCCGAATGAGCAGTTCTTC	CAISESAGGPNEQFF
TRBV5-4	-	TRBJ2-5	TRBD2	TGTGCCAGCAGCCCTAGCGGGGGGGAGATGGAGACCCAGTACTTC	CASSPSGGEMETQYF
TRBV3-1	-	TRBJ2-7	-	TGTGCCAGCAGCCAAGTGGGCGAGGAGTACGAGCAGTACTTC	CASSQVGEEYEQYF
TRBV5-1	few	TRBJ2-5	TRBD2	TGCGCCAGCAGCGTCACTAGCGGACAAGAGACCCAGTACTTC	CASSVTSGQETQYF
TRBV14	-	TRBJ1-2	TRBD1	TGTGCCAGCACCCGGGGACAGTACTATGGCTACACCTTC	CASTRGQYYGYTF
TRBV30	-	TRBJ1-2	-	TGTGCCTGGAGTTTGGCGCTCAAGAATGGCTACACCTTC	CAWSLALKNGYTF
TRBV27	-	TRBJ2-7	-	TGTGCCAGCAGTTCCCGTGCCGTAGTTAGCTACGAGCAGTACTTC	CASSSRAVVSYEQYF
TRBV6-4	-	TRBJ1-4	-	TGTGCCAGCAGTGACTCAGGGGGGAGCGAAAAACTGTTTTTT	CASSDSGGSEKLFF
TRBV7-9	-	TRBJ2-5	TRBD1	TGTGCCAGCAGCTTAGGAGGACAGGGGGCTGAGACCCAGTACTTC	CASSLGGQGAETQYF
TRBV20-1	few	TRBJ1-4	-	TGCAGTGCAGGAGGGTCCGGACAGAAGGTTCTGTTTTTT	CSAGGSGQKVLFF
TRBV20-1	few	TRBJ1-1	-	TGCAGTGCTAGAGATGGGGGGGCAGACGTGAACACTGAAGCTTTCTTT	CSARDGGADVNTEAFF
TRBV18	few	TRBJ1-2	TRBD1	TGTGCCAGCTCACCACTGCTCGGGACAGGGATTACTAACTATGGCTACACCTTC	CASSPLLGTGITNYGYTF
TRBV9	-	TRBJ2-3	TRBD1	TGTGCCAGCGCCGCATTGACAGGGTGGACAGATACGCAGTATTTT	CASAALTGWTDTQYF
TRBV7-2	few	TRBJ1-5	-	TGTGCCAGCAGCTCGCCAGACGGGGGAAATCAGCCCCAGCATTTT	CASSSPDGGNQPQHF
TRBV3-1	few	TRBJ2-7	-	TGTGCCAGCAGCCAGACGCAGGGAGGCGGGCAGTACTTC	CASSQTQGGGQYF
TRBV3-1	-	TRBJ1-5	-	TGTGCCAGCAGCCGCCCCCTGGGGGTGATTCAGCCCCAGCATTTT	CASSRPLGVIQPQHF
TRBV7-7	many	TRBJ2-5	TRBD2	TGTGCCAGCAGCAGAGGACTAGCGGGGAGCCAAGAGACCCAGTACTTC	CASSRGLAGSQETQYF
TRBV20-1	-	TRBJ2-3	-	TGCAGTGCTAGGGATCCATTCCTATACACAGATACGCAGTATTTT	CSARDPFLYTDTQYF
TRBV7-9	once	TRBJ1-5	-	TGTGCCAGCAGCTCGCGCGGGGATAGCAATCAGCCCCAGCATTTT	CASSSRGDSNQPQHF
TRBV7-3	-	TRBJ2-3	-	TGTGCCAGCAGCTTAAGTCAGGCTAGCACAGATACGCAGTATTTT	CASSLSQASTDTQYF
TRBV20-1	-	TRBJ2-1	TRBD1	TGCAGTGCCGAGACAGGGTATGAGCAGTTCTTC	CSAETGYEQFF
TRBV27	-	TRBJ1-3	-	TGTGCCAGCAGTTTATCGATGCGAAATGGAAACACCATATATTTT	CASSLSMRNGNTIYF
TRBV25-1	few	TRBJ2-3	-	TGTGCCAGCAGTGAGCACAGGGTGGCGGAGACCCAGTACTTT	CASSEHRVAETQYF